The rows below give T cell receptor beta chains drawn from one sample of a study of cytomegalovirus exposure and HLA in healthy donors. Clones were read by immunoSEQ multiplex PCR, and TCRdb kept only the in-frame ones, dropping some. This table holds 150,000 to 200,000 clones, over 80% found once. The sequenced material came from PBMCs. The receptors stem from a man aged 30-40 years in good health and CMV-seropositive. Both conserved end residues are part of each CDR3. The D gene is left open where the match is weak. A row's size may be missing; if present it is once, few, many or a size class.

>.|TRBJ2-5|.|TRBV6-6
TGTGCCAGCAGTGCCGCCGGGGGCCAAGAGACCCAGTACTTC
CASSAAGGQETQYF
>.|TRBJ2-1|.|TRBV4-3
TGCGCCAGCAGCCAAGATGGCAGTTACAATGAGCAGTTCTTC
CASSQDGSYNEQFF
>.|TRBJ1-3|.|TRBV7-9
TGTGCCAGCAGCCCGGGGAACTCTGGAAACACCATATATTTT
CASSPGNSGNTIYF
>.|TRBJ1-1|TRBD1|TRBV5-1
TGCGCCAGCAGCCGGACAGGGAGGAACACTGAAGCTTTCTTT
CASSRTGRNTEAFF
>.|TRBJ1-5|TRBD1|TRBV27
TGTGCCAGCAGTTCGGACAGGGGTGGACGTCAGCCCCAGCATTTT
CASSSDRGGRQPQHF
>few|TRBJ1-1|.|TRBV5-1
TGCGCCAGCAGCTTGGTGCCGGGGAACACTGAAGCTTTCTTT
CASSLVPGNTEAFF
>few|TRBJ1-2|.|TRBV7-8
TGTGCCAGCAGCCAACGGAACTATGGCTACACCTTC
CASSQRNYGYTF
>.|TRBJ2-1|TRBD1|TRBV29-1
TGCAGCGTGCGACAGGGTACGAACTACAATGAGCAGTTCTTC
CSVRQGTNYNEQFF
>.|TRBJ2-5|TRBD2|TRBV9
TGTGCCAGCAGCGTAGCTCCTCTAGCGGGGGGGATAGAGACCCAGTACTTC
CASSVAPLAGGIETQYF
>once|TRBJ2-7|.|TRBV7-9
TGTGCCAGCAGCTTAGAAGGAGGGCGCGAGCAGTACTTC
CASSLEGGREQYF
>.|TRBJ1-3|TRBD1|TRBV5-1
TGCGCCAGCAGCTCGGGACAGGGGGGCTCTGGAAACACCATATATTTT
CASSSGQGGSGNTIYF
>.|TRBJ2-2|TRBD2|TRBV27
TGTGCCAGCAGTTTAAGGATGAGCGGGGCGGTCGGGGAGCTGTTTTTT
CASSLRMSGAVGELFF
>.|TRBJ1-4|.|TRBV7-2
TGTGCCAGCAGCCCCAGCAGGGCTGCTAATGAAAAACTGTTTTTT
CASSPSRAANEKLFF
>.|TRBJ2-1|TRBD1|TRBV19
TGTGCCAGTACCGATGACAGGGTCACCTACAATGAGCAGTTCTTC
CASTDDRVTYNEQFF
>.|TRBJ2-1|TRBD1|TRBV27
TGTGCCAGCACCCCAAAGGGGGCGAGGGCCCTCTCCTACAATGAGCAGTTCTTC
CASTPKGARALSYNEQFF
>.|TRBJ2-7|.|TRBV9
TGTGCCAGCAGCGGCCCGGGGGACCTCTACGAGCAGTACTTC
CASSGPGDLYEQYF
>.|TRBJ2-7|TRBD1|TRBV27
TGTGCCAGCAGTTTCACAGGGGGCGGGAAGCAGTACTTC
CASSFTGGGKQYF
>few|TRBJ2-1|TRBD1|TRBV5-1
TGCGCCAGCAGCTGGGACAGAGCGGTCCCAAATGAGCAGTTCTTC
CASSWDRAVPNEQFF
>.|TRBJ1-2|.|TRBV19
TGTGCCAGTAGTATGGAAGCGGCAGGAGCGGTCTTC
CASSMEAAGAVF
>.|TRBJ2-7|TRBD1|TRBV2
TGTGCCAGCAGTGGAATGGCAGGGGGCTACGAGCAGTACTTC
CASSGMAGGYEQYF
>.|TRBJ2-3|TRBD1|TRBV7-6
TGTGCCAGCAGCTACCGGGACAGGGGAACAGATACGCAGTATTTT
CASSYRDRGTDTQYF
>.|TRBJ2-5|.|TRBV27
TGTGCCAGCAGTTTTCCGGGAGAAGAGACCCAGTACTTC
CASSFPGEETQYF
>.|TRBJ1-2|.|TRBV7-8
TGTGCCAGCAGCTTAGTCAGGGTTGGGCGGCGTGGCTACACCTTC
CASSLVRVGRRGYTF
>.|TRBJ1-5|TRBD1|TRBV2
TGTGCCAGCAATCTTGGACAGGGTGACAATCAGCCCCAGCATTTT
CASNLGQGDNQPQHF
>.|TRBJ1-2|.|TRBV4-3
TGCGCCAGCAGCCAAGGGACAAACTATGGCTACACCTTC
CASSQGTNYGYTF
>.|TRBJ2-7|.|TRBV15
TGTGCCACCAGCACGGGTCTATGGGACGAGCAGTACTTC
CATSTGLWDEQYF
>.|TRBJ2-1|TRBD1|TRBV7-3
TGTGCCAGCAGCTTCGACAGGGCAAATGAGCAGTTCTTC
CASSFDRANEQFF
>.|TRBJ2-2|.|TRBV11-3
TGTGCCAGCAGCCCCCGGGGATCCGGGGAGCTGTTTTTT
CASSPRGSGELFF
>.|TRBJ2-7|TRBD2|TRBV9
TGTGCCAGCAGCGGGATGGGGACTAGTGTATACGAGCAGTACTTC
CASSGMGTSVYEQYF
>.|TRBJ2-5|.|TRBV9
TGTGCCAGCAGCGTACAGGGGCAAGAGACCCAGTACTTC
CASSVQGQETQYF
>.|TRBJ1-6|TRBD1|TRBV10-3
TGTGCCATCAGTGGGACAGGGGATTCACCCCTCCACTTT
CAISGTGDSPLHF
>few|TRBJ1-1|.|TRBV7-9
TGTGCCAGCAGCTCCTCAGGGTTCGCTGAAGCTTTCTTT
CASSSSGFAEAFF
>.|TRBJ1-4|.|TRBV7-8
TGTGCCAGCAGCCCGGACAGCCATAATGAAAAACTGTTTTTT
CASSPDSHNEKLFF
>.|TRBJ2-1|.|TRBV18
TGTGCCAGCTCACCACCGGGCCTGGATGAGCAGTTCTTC
CASSPPGLDEQFF
>.|TRBJ2-5|TRBD2|TRBV6-5
TGTGCCAGCAGTTTCGGACTAGCGGAGACCCAGTACTTC
CASSFGLAETQYF
>.|TRBJ2-1|.|TRBV29-1
TGCAGCGTTGAATATGAGATATCGATCTACAATGAGCAGTTCTTC
CSVEYEISIYNEQFF
>.|TRBJ2-2|.|TRBV25-1
TGTGCCAGCAGTGAATCCCCTGGACAGTCCCGCACCGGGGAGCTGTTTTTT
CASSESPGQSRTGELFF
>.|TRBJ2-1|TRBD1|TRBV5-4
TGTGCCAGCAGCCCCGGGACAGGGGTCGACAATGAGCAGTTCTTC
CASSPGTGVDNEQFF
>.|TRBJ1-1|.|TRBV29-1
TGCAGCGTTGTCGTACAGTTGAACACTGAAGCTTTCTTT
CSVVVQLNTEAFF
>once|TRBJ2-7|TRBD2|TRBV7-8
TGTGCCAGCAGCTTAAGGACTAGCGGGGTAGGTTACGAGCAGTACTTC
CASSLRTSGVGYEQYF
>.|TRBJ1-6|TRBD1|TRBV5-1
TGCGCCAGCAGCTTACGCGAGGAGGGGGCGTTTTCACCCCTCCACTTT
CASSLREEGAFSPLHF
>.|TRBJ1-2|.|TRBV6-5
TGTGCCAGCAGTAAATACCGTAGGGGGGGCTATGGCTACACCTTC
CASSKYRRGGYGYTF
>.|TRBJ2-7|TRBD1|TRBV7-2
TGTGCCAGCAGCTTCGGGATTGGGACAGGGGGAGCCTACGAGCAGTACTTC
CASSFGIGTGGAYEQYF
>.|TRBJ2-2|TRBD2|TRBV7-6
TGTGCCAGCAGCTTACCGGAACTAGCGGGGGGAAGCGAGTGGAACACCGGGGAGCTGTTTTTT
CASSLPELAGGSEWNTGELFF
>.|TRBJ1-1|TRBD1|TRBV6-5
TGTGCCAGCAGTTACTCGAGACAGGGCTTCGAAGCTTTCTTT
CASSYSRQGFEAFF
>.|TRBJ2-1|TRBD2|TRBV7-6
TGTGCCAGCAGCTTAGCTTCGCTAGCGGGGGGGGAGCAGTTCTTC
CASSLASLAGGEQFF
>once|TRBJ2-6|TRBD2|TRBV9
TGTGCCACATCTACTAGCGCCGGGGCCAACGTCCTGACTTTC
CATSTSAGANVLTF
>medium-sized|TRBJ2-3|TRBD2|TRBV6-4
TGTGCCAGCAGTGACTCTAGCGGGGGGGCAGATACGCAGTATTTT
CASSDSSGGADTQYF
>.|TRBJ2-7|.|TRBV7-3
TGTGCCAGCAGCTTAATGGGGGGGCCATACGAGCAGTACTTC
CASSLMGGPYEQYF
>.|TRBJ2-2|TRBD2|TRBV6-5
TGTGCCAGCCGGGGGGGCGGTACCGGGGAGCTGTTTTTT
CASRGGGTGELFF
>.|TRBJ2-6|.|TRBV4-3
TGCGCCAGCAGCCAACGAATACTAGGAAAGGGCCACCTCTCTGGGGCCAACGTCCTGACTTTC
CASSQRILGKGHLSGANVLTF
>.|TRBJ1-2|TRBD1|TRBV6-5
TGTGCCAGCAGCCTAGGGGACAGGGCGTATGGCTACACCTTC
CASSLGDRAYGYTF
>once|TRBJ1-1|.|TRBV21-1
TGTGCCAGCAGCTTCTCGGACAGGGGGCATTTGAACACTGAAGCTTTCTTT
CASSFSDRGHLNTEAFF
>.|TRBJ1-2|.|TRBV5-6
TGTGCCAGCAGCCCGGCGCGGGTCCTCTATGGCTACACCTTC
CASSPARVLYGYTF
>.|TRBJ1-4|.|TRBV11-2
TGTGCCAGCAGCTTAGGAGGGTCAGCCCTAAATGAAAAACTGTTTTTT
CASSLGGSALNEKLFF
>.|TRBJ1-3|.|TRBV7-6
TGTGCCAGCAGCACCTCGATTCCGGGACATAGCTCTGGAAACACCATATATTTT
CASSTSIPGHSSGNTIYF
>.|TRBJ1-2|.|TRBV4-3
TGCGCCAGCAGCCAATACAGGGACTATGGCTACACCTTC
CASSQYRDYGYTF